A selection of T cell receptor beta chains follows, all from one sample in a study of T cells after yellow fever vaccination. TCRdb re-analysed the 5' RACE reads in MiXCR, keeping a single row per CDR3 protein. The repertoire holds about 340,000 distinct CDR3 sequences, with approximately 4.2% as singletons. This specimen was PBMCs, taken 5 days after the yellow fever booster vaccination. The origin of the receptors is a man between 18 and 29 years old who received the YFV17D yellow fever vaccine. The CDR3 runs from the conserved cysteine through the conserved F or W. Each record gives: V gene, clone size, D gene, J gene, CDR3 protein, CDR3 DNA. D genes are given only for firm matches. Clone size is given for some rows only: seen once, a few or many times, or a class if the clone is expanded.

v_gene: TRBV5-6; abundance: few; d_gene: -; j_gene: TRBJ2-2; CDR3aa: CASSFLARTGELFF; CDR3nt: TGTGCCAGCAGCTTCCTAGCGCGAACCGGGGAGCTGTTTTTT
v_gene: TRBV6-5; abundance: few; d_gene: -; j_gene: TRBJ1-2; CDR3aa: CASSYSTGAYGYTF; CDR3nt: TGTGCCAGCAGTTACTCGACGGGGGCCTATGGCTACACCTTC
v_gene: TRBV11-1; abundance: many; d_gene: TRBD2; j_gene: TRBJ2-2; CDR3aa: CASSHSVGTSAPGELFF; CDR3nt: TGTGCCAGCAGCCACTCGGTAGGAACTAGCGCCCCCGGGGAGCTGTTTTTT
v_gene: TRBV7-2; abundance: -; d_gene: -; j_gene: TRBJ2-1; CDR3aa: CASSLGPGRNEQFF; CDR3nt: TGTGCCAGCAGCTTAGGACCGGGTAGGAATGAGCAGTTCTTC
v_gene: TRBV4-2; abundance: few; d_gene: TRBD1; j_gene: TRBJ2-2; CDR3aa: CASSQELRTGVNTGELFF; CDR3nt: TGTGCCAGCAGCCAAGAACTTAGGACAGGGGTCAACACCGGGGAGCTGTTTTTT
v_gene: TRBV20-1; abundance: once; d_gene: -; j_gene: TRBJ2-1; CDR3aa: CSAIDKGRGSYNEQFF; CDR3nt: TGCAGTGCTATAGATAAGGGGCGTGGGTCCTACAATGAGCAGTTCTTC
v_gene: TRBV20-1; abundance: few; d_gene: TRBD2; j_gene: TRBJ2-3; CDR3aa: CSASGGTTTDTQYF; CDR3nt: TGCAGTGCTAGCGGTGGGACTACCACAGATACGCAGTATTTT
v_gene: TRBV4-3; abundance: -; d_gene: -; j_gene: TRBJ2-2; CDR3aa: CASSQDGWRGLLTGELFF; CDR3nt: TGCGCCAGCAGCCAAGATGGTTGGAGGGGGCTACTCACCGGGGAGCTGTTTTTT
v_gene: TRBV6-1; abundance: few; d_gene: -; j_gene: TRBJ2-1; CDR3aa: CASSLRTGNNEQFF; CDR3nt: TGTGCCAGCAGTCTCCGGACTGGCAACAATGAGCAGTTCTTC
v_gene: TRBV9; abundance: -; d_gene: TRBD2; j_gene: TRBJ2-3; CDR3aa: CASSVRPSGDTDTQYF; CDR3nt: TGTGCCAGCAGCGTCCGCCCGAGCGGGGACACAGATACGCAGTATTTT
v_gene: TRBV4-1; abundance: many; d_gene: -; j_gene: TRBJ2-3; CDR3aa: CASSPLPGTDTQYF; CDR3nt: TGCGCCAGCAGCCCCCTACCAGGCACAGATACGCAGTATTTT
v_gene: TRBV6-2/TRBV6-3; abundance: many; d_gene: -; j_gene: TRBJ1-6; CDR3aa: CASSPRRLDNSPLHF; CDR3nt: TGTGCCAGCAGCCCTAGACGGTTGGATAATTCACCCCTCCACTTT
v_gene: TRBV5-1; abundance: many; d_gene: -; j_gene: TRBJ1-2; CDR3aa: CASSSQGGVYGYTF; CDR3nt: TGCGCCAGCAGCTCACAGGGAGGAGTCTATGGCTACACCTTC
v_gene: TRBV4-1; abundance: few; d_gene: TRBD1; j_gene: TRBJ1-4; CDR3aa: CASSQDRDRSLFF; CDR3nt: TGCGCCAGCAGCCAAGATAGGGACAGGAGTCTGTTTTTT
v_gene: TRBV5-4; abundance: many; d_gene: -; j_gene: TRBJ2-3; CDR3aa: CASSPLQGTTSTDTQYF; CDR3nt: TGTGCCAGCAGCCCCTTGCAGGGGACGACTAGCACAGATACGCAGTATTTT
v_gene: TRBV7-2; abundance: many; d_gene: TRBD1; j_gene: TRBJ1-5; CDR3aa: CASSLQGARNQPQHF; CDR3nt: TGTGCCAGCAGCTTACAGGGGGCCCGCAATCAGCCCCAGCATTTT
v_gene: TRBV7-9; abundance: many; d_gene: -; j_gene: TRBJ2-7; CDR3aa: CASSLGPGTGYEQYF; CDR3nt: TGTGCCAGCAGCTTGGGCCCCGGGACGGGGTACGAGCAGTACTTC
v_gene: TRBV20-1; abundance: once; d_gene: -; j_gene: TRBJ2-1; CDR3aa: CSAAGLSYNEQFF; CDR3nt: TGCAGTGCCGCGGGGCTCTCCTACAATGAGCAGTTCTTC
v_gene: TRBV20-1; abundance: -; d_gene: TRBD2; j_gene: TRBJ2-5; CDR3aa: CSASGTGRGETQYF; CDR3nt: TGCAGTGCCAGTGGGACCGGGCGGGGGGAGACCCAGTACTTC
v_gene: TRBV6-5; abundance: -; d_gene: TRBD1; j_gene: TRBJ1-1; CDR3aa: CASSFYRGRMNTEAFF; CDR3nt: TGTGCCAGCAGTTTTTATAGGGGGCGGATGAACACTGAAGCTTTCTTT
v_gene: TRBV12-3/TRBV12-4; abundance: many; d_gene: -; j_gene: TRBJ1-2; CDR3aa: CASRRTSNYGYTF; CDR3nt: TGTGCCAGCAGGAGGACTTCTAACTATGGCTACACCTTC
v_gene: TRBV4-3; abundance: few; d_gene: -; j_gene: TRBJ1-5; CDR3aa: CASSQELGQPQHF; CDR3nt: TGCGCCAGCAGCCAAGAGCTGGGCCAGCCCCAGCATTTT
v_gene: TRBV5-5; abundance: few; d_gene: -; j_gene: TRBJ1-1; CDR3aa: CASSRTGRMNTEAFF; CDR3nt: TGTGCCAGCAGTCGGACCGGGAGAATGAACACTGAAGCTTTCTTT
v_gene: TRBV29-1; abundance: few; d_gene: -; j_gene: TRBJ1-1; CDR3aa: CSGGTPGGTEAFF; CDR3nt: TGCAGCGGAGGAACCCCGGGGGGCACTGAAGCTTTCTTT
v_gene: TRBV18; abundance: many; d_gene: -; j_gene: TRBJ2-2; CDR3aa: CASSPRDTGELFF; CDR3nt: TGTGCCAGCAGTCCGCGGGACACCGGGGAGCTGTTTTTT